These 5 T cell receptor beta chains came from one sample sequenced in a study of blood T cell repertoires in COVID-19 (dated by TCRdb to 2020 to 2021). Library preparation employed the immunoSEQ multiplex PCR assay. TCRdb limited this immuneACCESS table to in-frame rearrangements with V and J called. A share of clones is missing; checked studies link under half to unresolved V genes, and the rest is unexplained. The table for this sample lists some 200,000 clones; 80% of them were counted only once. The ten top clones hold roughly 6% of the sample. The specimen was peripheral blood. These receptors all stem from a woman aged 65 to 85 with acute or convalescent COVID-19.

Written as DNA, the CDR3 is TGTGCCAGCAGCCGTAGCGGGGGTAGCACAGATACGCAGTATTTT. Protein sequence: CASSRSGGSTDTQYF. The V gene is TRBV9, the J gene TRBJ2-3; TRBD2 agrees at 9 bases. The CDR3 length is 15 residues. Germline CDR1 reads SGDLS; CDR2 reads YYNGEE. V was clipped by 4 bases and J by 0 bases; unmatched bases: 3.

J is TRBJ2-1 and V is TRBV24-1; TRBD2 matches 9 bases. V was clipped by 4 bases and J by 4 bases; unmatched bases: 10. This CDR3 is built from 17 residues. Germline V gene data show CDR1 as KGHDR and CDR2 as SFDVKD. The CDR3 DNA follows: TGTGCCACCAGTGACTCTGCCGGGACTAGCAGGTACAATGAGCAGTTCTTC. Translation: CATSDSAGTSRYNEQFF.

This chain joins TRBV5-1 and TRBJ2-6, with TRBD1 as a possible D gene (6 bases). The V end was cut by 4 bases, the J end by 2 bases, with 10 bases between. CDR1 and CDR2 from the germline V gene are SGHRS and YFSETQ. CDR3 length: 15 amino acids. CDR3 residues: CASSVTGTGANVLTF. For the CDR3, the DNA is TGCGCCAGCAGCGTTACAGGGACTGGGGCCAACGTCCTGACTTTC.

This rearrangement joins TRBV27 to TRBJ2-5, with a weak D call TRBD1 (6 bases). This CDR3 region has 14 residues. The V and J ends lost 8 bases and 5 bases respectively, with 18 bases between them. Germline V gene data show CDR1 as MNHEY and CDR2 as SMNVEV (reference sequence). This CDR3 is CASARLGAGETQYF. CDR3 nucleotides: TGTGCCAGCGCACGGCTGGGGGCAGGGGAGACCCAGTACTTC.

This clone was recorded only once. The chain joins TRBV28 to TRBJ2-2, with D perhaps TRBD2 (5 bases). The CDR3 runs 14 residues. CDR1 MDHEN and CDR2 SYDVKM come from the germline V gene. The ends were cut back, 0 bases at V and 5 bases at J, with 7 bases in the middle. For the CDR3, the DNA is TGTGCCAGCAGTTTATGGAGGGTAACCGGGGAGCTGTTTTTT. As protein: CASSLWRVTGELFF.